These 3 T cell receptor beta chains share one sample of origin, sequenced in a study of cytomegalovirus exposure and HLA in healthy donors. PCR used 60 Vbeta primers and 13 Jbeta primers. Repertoires were generated with immunoSEQ multiplex PCR, while TCRdb's copy carries only in-frame clones and drops some. There are 52,000 or so clones in the sample; around 78% occur only once, and about 1.5% lies in the top ten. Sequencing was done on a sample of PBMCs. These receptors came from a female donor in good health and CMV-seronegative.

The chain uses TRBV7-2 and TRBJ1-2; TRBD1 matches 7 bases. The CDR3 consists of 16 residues. Germline assignment: CDR1 SGHTA and CDR2 FQGNSA. V trimming: 4 bases; J trimming: 8 bases; junction bases outside the gene matches: 16. In nucleotides, the CDR3 is TGTGCCAGCAGCTACGACCTCGACAGGGTTAAGGGAGGCTACACCTTC. This codes for CASSYDLDRVKGGYTF.

The rearrangement joins TRBV7-9 to TRBJ1-5; D remains ambiguous. The germline V gene has CDR1 SEHNR and CDR2 FQNEAQ (reference sequence). The CDR3 extends over 14 amino acids. V was trimmed by 3 bases and J by 5 bases, leaving 11 bases between them. CDR3 amino acids: CASSFPGVHQPQHF. The CDR3 nucleotides are TGTGCCAGCAGCTTCCCCGGGGTACATCAGCCCCAGCATTTT. Based on the CDR3 plus reference TRBV7-9 and TRBJ1-5, the full variable domain is DTGVSQNPRHKITKRGQNVTFRCDPISEHNRLYWYRQTLGQGPEFLTYFQNEAQLEKSRLLSDRFSAERPKGSFSTLEIQRTEQGDSAMYLCASSFPGVHQPQHFGDGTRLSIL.

The V and J genes are TRBV4-1 and TRBJ2-7; 7 bases agree with TRBD2. The CDR3 runs to 17 residues. Trimming removed 0 bases from V and 4 bases from J; junction bases left unmatched: 12. CDR1 is MGHRA, CDR2 YSYEKL, per germline. The CDR3 region is CASSQDGPGGLRYEQYF. In nucleotides, the CDR3 is TGCGCCAGCAGCCAAGATGGTCCGGGGGGATTACGTTACGAGCAGTACTTC.